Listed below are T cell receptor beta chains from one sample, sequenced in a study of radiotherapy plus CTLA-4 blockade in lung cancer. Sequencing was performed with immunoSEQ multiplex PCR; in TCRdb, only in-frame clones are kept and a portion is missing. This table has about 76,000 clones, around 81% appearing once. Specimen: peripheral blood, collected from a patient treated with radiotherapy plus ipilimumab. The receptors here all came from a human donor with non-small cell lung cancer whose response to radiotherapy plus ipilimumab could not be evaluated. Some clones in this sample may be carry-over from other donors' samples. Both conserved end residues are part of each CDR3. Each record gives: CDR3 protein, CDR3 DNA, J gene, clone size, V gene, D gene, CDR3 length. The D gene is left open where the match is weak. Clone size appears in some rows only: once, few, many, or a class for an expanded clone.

CDR3 protein: CASSLSVQGSGELFF
CDR3 DNA: TGCGCCAGCAGCTTGTCGGTACAGGGCTCCGGGGAGCTGTTTTTT
J gene: TRBJ2-2
clone size: few
V gene: TRBV5-1
D gene: -
CDR3 length: 15

CDR3 protein: CASSFRGMDYGYTF
CDR3 DNA: TGTGCCAGCAGCTTCAGGGGAATGGACTATGGCTACACCTTC
J gene: TRBJ1-2
clone size: -
V gene: TRBV6-6
D gene: -
CDR3 length: 14

CDR3 protein: CASSLGTGVTEAFF
CDR3 DNA: TGTGCCAGCAGCTTGGGAACAGGAGTCACTGAAGCTTTCTTT
J gene: TRBJ1-1
clone size: -
V gene: TRBV5-4
D gene: -
CDR3 length: 14

CDR3 protein: CASSLGPRDGYTF
CDR3 DNA: TGCGCCAGCAGCTTGGGTCCCCGGGATGGCTACACCTTC
J gene: TRBJ1-2
clone size: -
V gene: TRBV5-1
D gene: -
CDR3 length: 13

CDR3 protein: CSVDKLNTEAFF
CDR3 DNA: TGCAGCGTTGACAAGCTGAACACTGAAGCTTTCTTT
J gene: TRBJ1-1
clone size: once
V gene: TRBV29-1
D gene: -
CDR3 length: 12

CDR3 protein: CASSLDRGLYYEQYF
CDR3 DNA: TGTGCCAGCAGCTTAGACAGGGGGCTATACTACGAGCAGTACTTC
J gene: TRBJ2-7
clone size: -
V gene: TRBV7-2
D gene: TRBD1
CDR3 length: 15

CDR3 protein: CASSLTDPSYDTQYF
CDR3 DNA: TGTGCCAGCAGTTTAACAGATCCCTCTTACGATACGCAGTATTTT
J gene: TRBJ2-3
clone size: few
V gene: TRBV27
D gene: -
CDR3 length: 15

CDR3 protein: CASSQGPFYNEQFF
CDR3 DNA: TGCGCCAGCAGCCAGGGGCCCTTCTACAATGAGCAGTTCTTC
J gene: TRBJ2-1
clone size: -
V gene: TRBV4-1
D gene: -
CDR3 length: 14

CDR3 protein: CASSLELLSTTDTQYF
CDR3 DNA: TGTGCCAGCAGCTTGGAGCTATTGTCCACCACAGATACGCAGTATTTT
J gene: TRBJ2-3
clone size: -
V gene: TRBV5-6
D gene: -
CDR3 length: 16

CDR3 protein: CAIKIQGGSTGNTIYF
CDR3 DNA: TGTGCCATCAAGATACAGGGGGGCTCGACTGGAAACACCATATATTTT
J gene: TRBJ1-3
clone size: few
V gene: TRBV10-3
D gene: TRBD1
CDR3 length: 16

CDR3 protein: CASSRGTAGNEKLFF
CDR3 DNA: TGCGCCAGCAGCCGAGGGACCGCGGGGAATGAAAAACTGTTTTTT
J gene: TRBJ1-4
clone size: -
V gene: TRBV5-1
D gene: -
CDR3 length: 15

CDR3 protein: CASSGGKTNYGYTF
CDR3 DNA: TGTGCCAGCAGTGGCGGGAAGACTAACTATGGCTACACCTTC
J gene: TRBJ1-2
clone size: -
V gene: TRBV2
D gene: -
CDR3 length: 14

CDR3 protein: CSVEEAARFGNEQFF
CDR3 DNA: TGCAGCGTTGAAGAGGCGGCTAGATTCGGCAATGAGCAGTTCTTC
J gene: TRBJ2-1
clone size: -
V gene: TRBV29-1
D gene: -
CDR3 length: 15

CDR3 protein: CASSPPPGSVNIQYF
CDR3 DNA: TGTGCCAGCTCACCACCGCCAGGGTCTGTGAACATTCAGTACTTC
J gene: TRBJ2-4
clone size: -
V gene: TRBV18
D gene: -
CDR3 length: 15

CDR3 protein: CASRTGVETQYF
CDR3 DNA: TGTGCCAGCAGGACAGGGGTGGAGACCCAGTACTTC
J gene: TRBJ2-5
clone size: -
V gene: TRBV6-5
D gene: TRBD1
CDR3 length: 12

CDR3 protein: CASSLSQIGELFF
CDR3 DNA: TGTGCCAGCAGTTTATCACAAATCGGGGAGCTGTTTTTT
J gene: TRBJ2-2
clone size: once
V gene: TRBV27
D gene: -
CDR3 length: 13

CDR3 protein: CASSVGGVSYEQYF
CDR3 DNA: TGTGCCAGCAGCGTAGGGGGGGTCTCCTACGAGCAGTACTTC
J gene: TRBJ2-7
clone size: once
V gene: TRBV9
D gene: -
CDR3 length: 14